This entry lists 8 T cell receptor beta chains sequenced from one sample in a study of beta chain features in type 1 diabetes. As every portion of the isolated RNA was reverse transcribed, the sequencing read expressed TCRB transcripts. TCRdb's copy holds only in-frame clones and misses some; the assay was immunoSEQ multiplex PCR. The profile shows 430,000 or so clones, about 10% of them singletons. The sample taken for sequencing was naive CD4+ T cells from blood. These receptors were obtained from a woman aged 18-29 years in good health.

In this sample, this clone turned up a few times. The chain links TRBV7-2 to TRBJ2-1, with D perhaps TRBD2 (6 bases). The CDR3 spans 16 residues. CDR1 is SGHTA, CDR2 FQGNSA, per germline. V was cut by 2 bases and J by 0 bases, with 11 bases left in between. Written as DNA, the CDR3 is TGTGCCAGCAGCTTAAGTGCGGGGCGCTCCTACAATGAGCAGTTCTTC. This translates into CASSLSAGRSYNEQFF.

The V gene is TRBV5-1, the J gene TRBJ2-7; tentatively, D is TRBD2 (6 bases). Trimming left V 0 bases short and J 2 bases short, with 9 bases between. The CDR3 covers 14 residues. The germline V gene has CDR1 SGHRS and CDR2 YFSETQ. CDR3 in amino acids: CASSLVPGAYEQYV. The CDR3 DNA follows: TGCGCCAGCAGCTTGGTCCCGGGGGCCTACGAGCAGTACGTC.

The chain carries TRBV25-1 and TRBJ2-7, with D maybe TRBD1 (6 bases). Trimming removed 5 bases from V and 0 bases from J, with 11 bases in between. Germline assignment: CDR1 MGHDK and CDR2 SYGVNS. This CDR3 contains 14 residues. The CDR3 here is CASSLTGYSYEQYF. DNA of the CDR3: TGTGCCAGCAGTCTAACAGGGTACTCCTACGAGCAGTACTTC.

This clone came up a few times. The chain couples TRBV25-1 to TRBJ2-3; 8 bases fit TRBD1. The trim removed 7 bases at V and 5 bases at J, leaving 5 bases unmatched. Germline V gives CDR1 MGHDK, CDR2 SYGVNS. The CDR3 sequence is 13 residues long. CDR3 residues: CASTQGAKDTQYF. The DNA for the CDR3 is TGTGCCAGCACCCAGGGGGCCAAAGATACGCAGTATTTT. Filled out from reference TRBV25-1 and TRBJ2-3, the complete variable domain reads EADIYQTPRYLVIGTGKKITLECSQTMGHDKMYWYQQDPGMELHLIHYSYGVNSTEKGDLSSESTVSRIRTEHFPLTLESARPSHTSQYLCASTQGAKDTQYFGPGTRLTVL.

The chain uses TRBV7-3 and TRBJ1-1; D unclear. V shed 1 base and J shed 0 bases, with 6 bases lying between them. This CDR3 is built from 14 residues. CDR1 and CDR2 from the germline V gene are SGHTA and FQGTGA. CDR3 sequence reads: CASSLMGMNTEAFF. CDR3 DNA: TGTGCCAGCAGCTTAATGGGCATGAACACTGAAGCTTTCTTT.

This clone was counted a few times. The chain's CDR3 is CASSPGTGGYEQYF. As DNA, the CDR3 is TGTGCCAGCAGCCCCGGGACAGGGGGCTACGAGCAGTACTTC. The chain carries TRBV27 and TRBJ2-7; 11 bases align to TRBD1. Germline V gene data show CDR1 as MNHEY and CDR2 as SMNVEV (reference sequence). V was pared by 6 bases and J by 3 bases, with 4 bases of the junction left unmatched. The CDR3 totals 14 residues.

Only a few counts were recorded for this clone. The chain couples TRBV9 to TRBJ2-6; D unresolved. Germline CDR1 reads SGDLS; CDR2 reads YYNGEE. This CDR3 region has 14 residues. V lost 8 bases and J lost 6, with 15 bases in between. DNA for the CDR3: TGTGCCAGAATCGGGTCCCAAATGGCCAACGTCCTGACTTTC. Translated: CARIGSQMANVLTF.

The rearrangement uses TRBV2 and TRBJ1-2; 9 positions agree with TRBD1. V gave up 5 bases and J gave up 5 bases; unmatched junction bases: 6. The CDR3 loop spans 14 amino acids. Looked up from germline, CDR1 is SNHLY and CDR2 is FYNNEI. CDR3 protein: CASSPGQGRYGYTF. The CDR3 DNA reads TGTGCCAGCAGTCCCGGACAGGGGAGGTATGGCTACACCTTC.